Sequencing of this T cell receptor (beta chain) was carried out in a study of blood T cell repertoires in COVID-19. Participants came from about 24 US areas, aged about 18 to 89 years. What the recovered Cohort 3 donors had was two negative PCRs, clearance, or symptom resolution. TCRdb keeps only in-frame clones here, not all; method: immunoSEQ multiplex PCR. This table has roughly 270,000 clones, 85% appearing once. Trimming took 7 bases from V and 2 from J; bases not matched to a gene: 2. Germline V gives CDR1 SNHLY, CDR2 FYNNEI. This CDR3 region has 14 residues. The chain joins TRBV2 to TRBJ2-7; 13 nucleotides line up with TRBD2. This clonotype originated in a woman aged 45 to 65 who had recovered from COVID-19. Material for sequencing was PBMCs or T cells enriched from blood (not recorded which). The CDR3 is CASTGTSGTYEQYF. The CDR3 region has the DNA TGTGCCAGCACAGGGACTAGCGGGACCTACGAGCAGTACTTC. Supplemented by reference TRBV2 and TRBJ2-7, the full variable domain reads EPEVTQTPSHQVTQMGQEVILRCVPISNHLYFYWYRQILGQKVEFLVSFYNNEISEKSEIFDDQFSVERPDGSNFTLKIRSTKLEDSAMYFCASTGTSGTYEQYFGPGTRLTVT.